The 15 T cell receptor beta chains in this list originate from one sample, sequenced in a study of T cell repertoires in cytomegalovirus infection. One entry per CDR3 protein, called by TCRdb with MiXCR from the reads. Of approximately 750,000 distinct CDR3 sequences in the sample, approximately 40% were seen once. Input material: PBMCs. The receptors were gathered from a human donor in good health (CMV status not recorded). Some clones in this sample may be carry-over from other donors' samples.

This clonotype was recorded only once. The J gene is TRBJ2-7, the V gene TRBV28; the D call may be TRBD1 or TRBD2 (6 bases each). The germline V gene encodes CDR1 MDHEN and CDR2 SYDVKM. The CDR3 spans 17 residues. Trimming shortened V by 3 bases and J by 4 bases, and 22 bases separated the two germline ends. Here the CDR3 reads CASSLRGGQRRKYEQYF. CDR3 DNA: TGTGCCAGCAGTTTGAGGGGAGGACAGAGGCGAAAATACGAGCAGTACTTC.

The rearrangement joins TRBV29-1 to TRBJ1-5, with D possibly being TRBD1 (6 bases). From germline, CDR1 is SQVTM and CDR2 ANQGSEA. V was cut by 7 bases and J by 5 bases, with 15 bases left in between. The CDR3 spans 13 residues. The CDR3 sequence: CSGTAGHDQPQHF. The CDR3, as DNA: TGCAGCGGAACGGCGGGACACGATCAGCCCCAGCATTTT.

The rearrangement joins TRBV11-2 to TRBJ1-2; D remains unclear. The germline V gene encodes CDR1 SGHAT and CDR2 FQNNGV. The CDR3 extends over 14 amino acids. Deletions cut 0 bases from V and 8 bases from J, with 13 bases between. Here the CDR3 DNA reads TGTGCCAGCAGCTTAGAGCTGGGATTCAGCGGCTACACCTTC. Translating it yields CASSLELGFSGYTF.

A single count supports this clonotype. The chain couples TRBV15 to TRBJ2-7; D is undetermined. The CDR3 totals 15 residues. The germline gives CDR1 LNHNV, CDR2 YYDKDF (reference sequence). V was cut by 1 base and J by 2 bases, with 12 bases left in between. This chain's CDR3 is CATSRAPSPTYEQYF. The CDR3 bases are TGTGCCACCAGCAGAGCACCGAGCCCCACCTACGAGCAGTACTTC.

The table lists this clonotype with a few counts. V gene TRBV10-3 combines with J gene TRBJ2-7; no definite D call. This CDR3 region has 13 residues. Trimming cost V 3 bases and J 3 bases, with 9 bases left between them. Germline CDR1 reads ENHRY; CDR2 reads SYGVKD. The CDR3 loop reads CAISDIGNYEQYF. The CDR3 nucleotides are TGTGCCATCAGTGATATAGGGAACTACGAGCAGTACTTC.

In regard to this clonotype: The junction departs from germline at one end; a sequencing error may be responsible. This sequence joins TRBV6-6 and TRBJ2-5; a weak D match, TRBD2 (6 bases). Per germline, CDR1 MNHNY and CDR2 SVGAGI (reference sequence). This CDR3 is built from 13 residues. This chain's CDR3 is CARSAQGGETQYF. The CDR3, as DNA: TGTGCCCGCAGTGCCCAGGGAGGAGAGACCCAGTACTTC.

V is TRBV29-1 and J is TRBJ2-2, with D perhaps being TRBD1 or TRBD2 (6 bases each). V was trimmed by 6 bases and J by 0 bases, leaving 14 bases between them. Germline values: CDR1 SQVTM, CDR2 ANQGSEA. The CDR3 runs to 15 residues. The CDR3 coding sequence is TGCAGCGTAGCCGAGGGGGGAACGAACACCGGGGAGCTGTTTTTT. Translating gives CSVAEGGTNTGELFF.

This clonotype showed up just a few times. The chain employs TRBV7-2 and TRBJ2-3, with 14 bases lining up with TRBD2. Trimming at V came to 1 base and at J to 6 bases, leaving 15 bases not matched to a gene. The V gene's germline CDR1 is SGHTA and CDR2 FQGNSA. This CDR3 is 20 amino acids long. The CDR3 region is CASSLVGGGLAGDRWDTQYF. CDR3 in DNA: TGTGCCAGCAGCTTAGTTGGGGGGGGACTAGCGGGGGATCGCTGGGATACGCAGTATTTT.

The rearrangement uses TRBV28 and TRBJ2-7; weak D call: TRBD1 (5 bases). V was trimmed by 8 bases and J by 0 bases, leaving 14 bases between them. The CDR3 covers 14 residues. Germline-derived CDR1 and CDR2 are MDHEN and SYDVKM. CDR3 loop: CASGRTYFSYEQYF. CDR3 bases: TGTGCCAGCGGGCGGACATACTTCTCCTACGAGCAGTACTTC. Using reference TRBV28 and TRBJ2-7 for the parts outside the CDR3, the full variable domain is DVKVTQSSRYLVKRTGEKVFLECVQDMDHENMFWYRQDPGLGLRLIYFSYDVKMKEKGDIPEGYSVSREKKERFSLILESASTNQTSMYLCASGRTYFSYEQYFGPGTRLTVT.

This clonotype was seen more than once but under ten times. The chain links TRBV7-9 to TRBJ2-7; 7 nucleotides match TRBD1. Trimming took 3 bases from V and 3 from J; bases not matched to a gene: 14. The germline CDR1 and CDR2 sequences are SEHNR and FQNEAQ (reference sequence). The CDR3 length is 17 residues. The CDR3 loop is CASSLSVRDRLYYEQYF. The CDR3 bases are TGTGCCAGCAGCTTGTCAGTCCGGGACAGACTCTACTACGAGCAGTACTTC.

About this clonotype: One end of the junction is discordant with germline, which a read error may explain. The chain combines TRBV25-1 with TRBJ2-3, with TRBD1 as a possible D gene (6 bases). Germline CDR1 is MGHDK and CDR2 is SYGVNS. The CDR3 sequence is 14 residues long. CDR3: CARSDATGSDTQYF. In DNA form, the CDR3 reads TGTGCCCGCAGTGACGCAACAGGGTCCGATACGCAGTATTTT.

The rearrangement joins TRBV29-1 to TRBJ1-2, with 7 bases matching TRBD1. Germline lookup yields CDR1 SQVTM and CDR2 ANQGSEA. The V and J ends lost 3 bases and 9 bases, in that order; junction bases with no gene match: 4. CDR3 size: 11 residues. DNA of the CDR3: TGCAGCGTTGAGTGGGACAGCCGCTACACCTTC. The encoded protein is CSVEWDSRYTF. The complete variable domain, with remaining parts taken from reference TRBV29-1 and TRBJ1-2, reads SAVISQKPSRDICQRGTSLTIQCQVDSQVTMMFWYRQQPGQSLTLIATANQGSEATYESGFVIDKFPISRPNLTFSTLTVSNMSPEDSSIYLCSVEWDSRYTFGSGTRLTVV.

This clonotype was detected only a few times. V usage is TRBV13 and J usage is TRBJ2-7; 10 bases align to TRBD1. The CDR3 totals 14 residues. The V segment lost 5 bases and the J segment 6 bases; nucleotides outside the gene matches: 7. Germline V gene lookup returns CDR1 PRHDT and CDR2 FYEKMQ (reference sequence). CDR3 loop: CASSQWDRGGEQYF. DNA for the CDR3: TGTGCCAGCAGCCAATGGGACAGGGGAGGCGAGCAGTACTTC.

The chain couples TRBV10-3 to TRBJ2-1; perhaps TRBD2 as D (6 bases). The CDR3 has 14 residues. The V end lost 7 bases, the J end lost 9 bases, and 19 bases lay between the germline ends. Germline lookup yields CDR1 ENHRY and CDR2 SYGVKD. The CDR3, as DNA: TGTGCCATCATGGGACTCGTTCCCCGGGTTGAGCAGTTCTTC. Translated: CAIMGLVPRVEQFF.

This clonotype was seen more than once but under ten times. The chain joins TRBV7-9 to TRBJ2-7; 8 nucleotides align to TRBD1. Per germline, CDR1 SEHNR and CDR2 FQNEAQ (reference sequence). The CDR3 is made up of 14 amino acids. V gave up 5 bases and J gave up 6 bases; unmatched junction bases: 9. DNA of the CDR3: TGTGCCAGCAGCCCCGACAGGGGCCTGCGCGAGCAGTACTTC. It encodes CASSPDRGLREQYF.